The 17 T cell receptor beta chains reported below all come from one sample, sequenced in a study of blood T cell repertoires in COVID-19. Assay used: immunoSEQ multiplex PCR; TCRdb lists only in-frame clones, some missing. The table includes approximately 300,000 clones, roughly nine tenths detected once. The specimen sequenced was peripheral blood. The receptor source for this set is a man aged 18 to 35 who had recovered from COVID-19.

The chain joins TRBV5-1 to TRBJ2-2; 13 nucleotides align to TRBD2. The CDR3 spans 16 residues. V lost 4 bases to trimming and J lost 7 bases; unmatched junction nucleotides: 7. Germline assignment: CDR1 SGHRS and CDR2 YFSETQ. CDR3 region: CASSPGTSGIHGELFF. CDR3 bases: TGCGCCAGCAGCCCCGGGACTAGCGGGATCCACGGGGAGCTGTTTTTT.

This clone was seen only once. The chain combines TRBV2 with TRBJ1-5; 8 nucleotides match TRBD1. Germline V gene data show CDR1 as SNHLY and CDR2 as FYNNEI. There are 18 residues in the CDR3. V shed 3 bases, J shed 0 bases, and the junction held 10 bases outside the gene matches. The CDR3 loop reads CASSDLSQGAPSNQPQHF. CDR3 DNA sequence: TGTGCCAGCAGTGACTTGAGTCAGGGGGCCCCTAGCAATCAGCCCCAGCATTTT.

The J gene is TRBJ2-2, the V gene TRBV19; 11 bases line up with TRBD1. The CDR3 is 16 amino acids. Germline values: CDR1 LNHDA, CDR2 SQIVND (reference sequence). V was pared by 5 bases and J by 7 bases, with 9 bases of the junction left unmatched. In nucleotides, the CDR3 is TGTGCCAGTAGTCCCTTGGACAGGGGGCTTCTCGGGGAGCTGTTTTTT. This sequence encodes CASSPLDRGLLGELFF.

The gene calls are TRBV5-4 and TRBJ2-5; 10 nucleotides align to TRBD1. Trimming cost V 4 bases and J 5 bases; bases outside gene matches: 11. This CDR3 has 16 residues. Germline assignment: CDR1 SGHNT and CDR2 YYREEE (reference sequence). This CDR3 is CASSRMRQGAGETQYF. The CDR3 DNA follows: TGTGCCAGCAGCCGAATGCGACAGGGGGCGGGGGAGACCCAGTACTTC.

This chain joins TRBV3-1 (or the pseudogene TRBV3-2) and TRBJ2-2, with D unclear. Trimming pared 1 base from V and 2 bases from J, leaving 5 bases between. CDR1 is LGHDT, CDR2 YNNKEL, per germline (reference sequence). The CDR3 loop spans 14 amino acids. Written as DNA, the CDR3 is TGTGCCAGCAGCCAAGCCTACAACACCGGGGAGCTGTTTTTT. Translating it yields CASSQAYNTGELFF.

V usage is TRBV6-6 and J usage is TRBJ2-3; D gene uncertain. Germline V CDR1 and CDR2: MNHNY, SVGAGI (reference sequence). This CDR3 region has 15 residues. Trimming took 5 bases from V and 3 from J, leaving 15 bases between them. Here the CDR3 DNA reads TGTGCCAGCAGTCTTGGTGGCGGCCTGACAGATACGCAGTATTTT. Translated: CASSLGGGLTDTQYF.

V and J are TRBV27 and TRBJ2-7; the D gene is possibly TRBD1 (6 bases). V lost 2 bases and J 3 bases, leaving 17 bases between the germline ends. The CDR3 contains 16 residues. Germline V lookup: CDR1 MNHEY, CDR2 SMNVEV (reference sequence). The CDR3: CASSLRFQGSNYEQYF. CDR3 bases: TGTGCCAGCAGTTTAAGGTTCCAGGGGAGCAACTACGAGCAGTACTTC.

This clone was recorded a few times. The rearrangement joins TRBV7-9 to TRBJ2-2, with a possible D match to TRBD1 (5 bases). Germline lookup yields CDR1 SEHNR and CDR2 FQNEAQ (reference sequence). The CDR3 is 16 residues long. Trimming took off 0 bases at V and 1 base at J, with 9 bases between the two ends. CDR3 nucleotides: TGTGCCAGCAGCTTAGCTGGCAGGGTGAACACCGGGGAGCTGTTTTTT. This sequence encodes CASSLAGRVNTGELFF.

The rearrangement uses TRBV29-1 and TRBJ1-4; D not resolved. V was cut by 6 bases and J by 13 bases, with 15 bases left in between. Germline-derived CDR1 and CDR2 are SQVTM and ANQGSEA. The CDR3 is 11 residues long. Here the CDR3 reads CSVGLPEGLFF. DNA of the CDR3: TGCAGCGTCGGGCTCCCCGAGGGACTGTTTTTT.

The rearrangement links TRBV5-1 to TRBJ2-1; 8 nucleotides agree with TRBD2. J lost 7 bases, V lost 1 base, and 10 bases had no gene match. The CDR3 loop spans 16 amino acids. Germline V gene data show CDR1 as SGHRS and CDR2 as YFSETQ. The CDR3 coding sequence is TGCGCCAGCAGCTTGACCGTAGCGGGGCAGGGGAATGAGCAGTTCTTC. Protein sequence: CASSLTVAGQGNEQFF.

The CDR3 bases are TGCGCCAGCAGCTTAGGGGGGGCGTCCGGCTCACCCCTCCACTTT. It encodes CASSLGGASGSPLHF. The chain links TRBV5-1 to TRBJ1-6; D might be TRBD1 (6 bases). CDR3 length: 15 amino acids. Germline values: CDR1 SGHRS, CDR2 YFSETQ. Trimming shortened V by 2 bases and J by 10 bases, and 16 bases separated the two germline ends.

This chain uses TRBV27 with TRBJ2-5, with TRBD1 as a possible D gene (6 bases). This CDR3 has 19 amino acids. Trimming cost V 2 bases and J 5 bases, with 27 bases left between them. Germline CDR1 and CDR2: MNHEY and SMNVEV (reference sequence). CDR3 in DNA: TGTGCCAGCAGTTTAAAATCTCTGCCGAACAGGGTACGACTGGAGACCCAGTACTTC. Its translation is CASSLKSLPNRVRLETQYF.

The V call is TRBV23-1, the J call TRBJ2-5, with 7 bases lining up with TRBD2. TRBV23-1 is an open reading frame whose function is uncertain. The CDR3 length is 16 residues. V lost 1 base and J lost 1; bases outside the gene matches: 6. CDR3 nucleotide sequence: TGCGCCAGCAGTCAATATAAGCGGGACTGCCAAGAGACCCAGTACTTC. Translating it yields CASSQYKRDCQETQYF.

V and J are TRBV3-1 (or the pseudogene TRBV3-2) and TRBJ1-1; no firm D call. With 4 bases removed from V and 1 base from J, the gap between germline ends came to 7 bases. CDR1 LGHDT and CDR2 YNNKEL come from the germline V gene (reference sequence). The CDR3 has 13 amino acids. CDR3 DNA: TGTGCCAGCAGCCGGAGCGAGAACACTGAAGCTTTCTTT. Protein sequence: CASSRSENTEAFF.

V is TRBV11-1 and J is TRBJ1-1; TRBD1 matches at 7 bases. The germline V gene encodes CDR1 SGHAT and CDR2 FQDESV (reference sequence). Trimming at V came to 8 bases and at J to 5 bases, leaving 8 bases not matched to a gene. The CDR3 runs to 13 residues. The CDR3 loop reads CASGRQGATEAFF. The CDR3 coding sequence is TGTGCCAGCGGGAGACAGGGAGCAACTGAAGCTTTCTTT.

This chain joins TRBV7-6 and TRBJ2-7, with a tentative D call TRBD2 (7 bases). Trimming took off 0 bases at V and 5 bases at J, with 14 bases between the two ends. Per the germline V gene, CDR1 is SGHVS and CDR2 is FNYEAQ. CDR3 length: 15 residues. Here the CDR3 reads CASSLAAGALHEQYF. CDR3 coding DNA: TGTGCCAGCAGCTTAGCGGCGGGGGCCTTGCACGAGCAGTACTTC.

The chain couples TRBV5-1 to TRBJ1-5; D is unclear. CDR1 is SGHRS, CDR2 YFSETQ, per germline. Trimming took 4 bases from V and 3 from J, leaving 11 bases between them. The CDR3 runs to 14 residues. In DNA form, the CDR3 reads TGCGCCAGCAGCCTGGGAGAGCCCAATCAGCCCCAGCATTTT. Residues: CASSLGEPNQPQHF.